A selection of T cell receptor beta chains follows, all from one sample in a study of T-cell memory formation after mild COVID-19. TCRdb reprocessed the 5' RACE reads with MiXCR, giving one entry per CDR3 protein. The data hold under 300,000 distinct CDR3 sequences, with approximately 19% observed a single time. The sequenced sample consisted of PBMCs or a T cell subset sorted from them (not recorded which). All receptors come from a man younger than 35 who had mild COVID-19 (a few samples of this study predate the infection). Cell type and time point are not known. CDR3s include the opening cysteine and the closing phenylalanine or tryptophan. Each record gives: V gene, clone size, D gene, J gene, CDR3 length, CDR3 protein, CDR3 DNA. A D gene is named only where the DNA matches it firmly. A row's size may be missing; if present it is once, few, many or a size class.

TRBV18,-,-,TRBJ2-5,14,CASSPISTEETQYF,TGTGCCAGCTCACCGATAAGTACAGAAGAGACCCAGTACTTC
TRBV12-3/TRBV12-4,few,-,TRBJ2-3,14,CASSWQGGTDTQYF,TGTGCCAGCAGTTGGCAGGGGGGAACAGATACGCAGTATTTT
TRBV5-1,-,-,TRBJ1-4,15,CASSLATATNEKLFF,TGCGCCAGCAGCTTGGCGACAGCAACTAATGAAAAACTGTTTTTT
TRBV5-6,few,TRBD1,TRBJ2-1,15,CASRTGTGDPNEQFF,TGTGCCAGCAGGACCGGGACAGGGGACCCCAATGAGCAGTTCTTC
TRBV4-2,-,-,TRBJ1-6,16,CASSQRDRPSNSPLHF,TGTGCCAGCAGCCAGCGCGACAGGCCGAGCAATTCACCCCTCCACTTT
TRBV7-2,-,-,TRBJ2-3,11,CASSPADTQYF,TGTGCCAGCAGCCCTGCCGATACGCAGTATTTT
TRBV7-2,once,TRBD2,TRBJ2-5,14,CASSSGGIQETQYF,TGTGCCAGCAGCTCGGGGGGAATCCAAGAGACCCAGTACTTC
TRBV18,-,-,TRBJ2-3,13,CASSPLTRDTQYF,TGTGCCAGCTCACCATTGACGAGGGATACGCAGTATTTT
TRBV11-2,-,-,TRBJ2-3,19,CASSLLAGITVDRTDTQYF,TGTGCCAGCAGCCTGTTAGCCGGGATTACGGTCGATCGGACAGATACGCAGTATTTT
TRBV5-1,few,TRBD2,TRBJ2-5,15,CASSLVSGGEETQYF,TGCGCCAGCAGCTTGGTTAGCGGGGGGGAAGAGACCCAGTACTTC
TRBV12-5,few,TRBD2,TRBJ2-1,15,CASGLTSGSYNEQFF,TGTGCTAGTGGTTTGACTAGCGGCTCCTACAATGAGCAGTTCTTC
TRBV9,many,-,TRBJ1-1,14,CASSVGPGNTEAFF,TGTGCCAGCAGCGTAGGCCCGGGGAACACTGAAGCTTTCTTT
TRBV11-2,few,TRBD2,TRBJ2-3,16,CASTRTSGGSTDTQYF,TGTGCCAGCACCCGGACTAGCGGGGGGAGCACAGATACGCAGTATTTT
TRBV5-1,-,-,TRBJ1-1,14,CASSLSGVSTEAFF,TGCGCCAGCAGCTTGTCCGGGGTTTCAACTGAAGCTTTCTTT
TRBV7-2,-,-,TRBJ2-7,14,CASSPGGQYYEQYF,TGTGCCAGCAGCCCGGGAGGACAGTACTACGAGCAGTACTTC
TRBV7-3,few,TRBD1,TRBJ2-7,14,CASSSTTGAYEQYF,TGTGCCAGCAGCTCAACGACAGGGGCCTACGAGCAGTACTTC
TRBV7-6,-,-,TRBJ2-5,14,CASSLVTGTETQYF,TGTGCCAGCAGCTTAGTCACAGGGACAGAGACCCAGTACTTC
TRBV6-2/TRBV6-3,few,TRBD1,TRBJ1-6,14,CASSSQGEVSPLHF,TGTGCCAGCAGTTCACAGGGGGAGGTTTCACCCCTCCACTTT
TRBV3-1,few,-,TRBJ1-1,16,CASSQFGAGWNTEAFF,TGTGCCAGCAGCCAATTCGGGGCTGGGTGGAACACTGAAGCTTTCTTT
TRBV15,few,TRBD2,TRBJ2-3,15,CATSREGGGTDTQYF,TGTGCCACCAGCAGAGAGGGGGGGGGCACAGATACGCAGTATTTT